The 30 T cell receptor beta chains presented below share a single source sample, sequenced in a study of cytomegalovirus exposure and HLA in healthy donors. It was with 60 Vbeta and 13 Jbeta primers that the PCR ran. TCRdb keeps only in-frame clones here, not all; method: immunoSEQ multiplex PCR. In the table there are under 200,000 clones, roughly 79% of which are singletons. What was sequenced was PBMCs. The receptors were sampled from a man in his thirties or forties in good health and CMV-seronegative.

Only one count was recorded for this clone. The CDR3 bases are TGTGCCAGCAGCTTATCTCGGCAGACTCAGGGAATTAGGGATACGCAGTATTTT. Amino acids: CASSLSRQTQGIRDTQYF. This chain uses TRBV7-3 with TRBJ2-3; a possible D gene is TRBD1 (5 bases). Germline CDR1 SGHTA, CDR2 FQGTGA. The CDR3 sequence is 18 residues long. V shed 2 bases and J shed 6 bases, with 24 bases lying between them.

This CDR3 reads CASRNILPITGTGDTDTQYF. The CDR3, as DNA: TGTGCCAGCAGGAATATATTACCGATTACCGGGACAGGGGATACAGATACGCAGTATTTT. The chain uses TRBV28 and TRBJ2-3, with TRBD1 matching 10 bases. Germline CDR1 reads MDHEN; CDR2 reads SYDVKM. The trim removed 6 bases at V and 3 bases at J, leaving 21 bases unmatched. The CDR3 extends over 20 amino acids.

The V call is TRBV13, the J call TRBJ2-7; 8 bases align to TRBD2. There are 14 residues in the CDR3. Germline V gene sequence: CDR1 PRHDT, CDR2 FYEKMQ (reference sequence). Germline trimming cut 3 bases from V and 5 bases from J; bases unmatched to any gene: 6. In DNA, the CDR3 is TGTGCCAGCAGCTTCCGGGGGGGCCCCCACGAGCAGTACTTC. Its translation is CASSFRGGPHEQYF.

The rearrangement links TRBV29-1 to TRBJ2-7; TRBD2 agrees at 8 bases. Trimming at V came to 1 base and at J to 1 base, leaving 3 bases not matched to a gene. The CDR3 is 14 residues long. CDR1 and CDR2 (germline): SQVTM, ANQGSEA. The CDR3 loop is CSVEGVAGSYEQYF. The CDR3 DNA is TGCAGCGTTGAAGGAGTAGCGGGGTCCTACGAGCAGTACTTC.

The V and J genes are TRBV18 and TRBJ1-5, with 8 bases aligning to TRBD1. J gave up 5 bases and V 2 bases, and 2 bases lay outside the gene matches. The CDR3 sequence is 14 residues long. In germline, CDR1 is KGHSH, CDR2 LQKENI. CDR3 nucleotides: TGTGCCAGCTCACCAGGGACAGGTGATCAGCCCCAGCATTTT. Protein: CASSPGTGDQPQHF.

The chain couples TRBV7-9 to TRBJ2-5, with 7 positions matching TRBD2. The CDR3 length is 14 residues. CDR1 is SEHNR, CDR2 FQNEAQ, per germline (reference sequence). The junction had 5 bases not matched to a gene; V was cut back by 5 bases and J by 2 bases. The CDR3 sequence is CASSPPGRQETQYF. The DNA for the CDR3 is TGTGCCAGCAGCCCCCCCGGGAGGCAAGAGACCCAGTACTTC.

The chain links TRBV4-3 to TRBJ1-6; D remains unclear. V was clipped by 1 base and J by 4 bases, with 14 bases between them. Germline CDR1 and CDR2: LGHNA and YSLEER. This CDR3 has 17 amino acids. The CDR3 DNA follows: TGCGCCAGCAGCCAAGGGGGAGGGAGGGTGTATAATTCACCCCTCCACTTT. Translation gives CASSQGGGRVYNSPLHF.

The chain employs TRBV4-3 and TRBJ2-2; D uncertain. Trimming took off 2 bases at V and 4 bases at J, with 2 bases between the two ends. The CDR3 contains 12 residues. Germline V lookup: CDR1 LGHNA, CDR2 YSLEER. CDR3 coding DNA: TGCGCCAGCAGCCAACTCACCGGGGAGCTGTTTTTT. As protein: CASSQLTGELFF.

To note about this clone: The same CDR3 also results from other DNA sequences found in this sample. The chain has TRBV9 and TRBJ2-2; no reliable D call. Between the trimmed V and J ends, which lost 0 bases and 2 bases, there was a span of 5 bases. The CDR3 runs 14 residues. Germline lookup yields CDR1 SGDLS and CDR2 YYNGEE. The CDR3 DNA is TGTGCCAGCAGCGTAGTAGTAAACACCGGGGAGCTGTTTTTT. Protein sequence: CASSVVVNTGELFF.

The CDR3 region is CASSYSRTGNQPQHF. CDR3 sequence (DNA): TGTGCCAGCAGTTACTCGAGAACAGGGAATCAGCCCCAGCATTTT. V and J are TRBV6-5 and TRBJ1-5; a possible D gene is TRBD1 (6 bases). The CDR3 spans 15 residues. The germline CDR1 and CDR2 sequences are MNHEY and SVGAGI. V was clipped by 0 bases and J by 4 bases, with 10 bases between them.

The gene calls are TRBV7-2 and TRBJ2-7; unclear D gene. The CDR3 runs to 14 residues. V was trimmed by 5 bases and J by 1 base, leaving 12 bases between them. CDR1 and CDR2 (germline): SGHTA, FQGNSA. CDR3 DNA: TGTGCCAGCAGCAAGGCCGACGGGTCCTACGAGCAGTACTTC. Protein: CASSKADGSYEQYF. Complete variable domain (other parts from reference TRBV7-2 and TRBJ2-7): GAGVSQSPSNKVTEKGKDVELRCDPISGHTALYWYRQSLGQGLEFLIYFQGNSAPDKSGLPSDRFSAERTGGSVSTLTIQRTQQEDSAVYLCASSKADGSYEQYFGPGTRLTVT.

Only one count was recorded for this clone. The rearrangement uses TRBV19 and TRBJ1-6; TRBD1 matches 9 bases. Germline values: CDR1 LNHDA, CDR2 SQIVND (reference sequence). The CDR3 has 17 residues. With 6 bases clipped from V and 4 bases from J, the junction kept 10 bases outside the gene matches. CDR3 nucleotides: TGTGCCAGTAGCCGCAGCCGGGACAGGGTGTATAATTCACCCCTCCACTTT. Protein: CASSRSRDRVYNSPLHF.

This chain connects TRBV6-6 to TRBJ2-1, with D possibly TRBD2 on 5 matching bases. The CDR3 consists of 13 residues. Trimming took 2 bases from V and 5 from J, leaving 7 bases between them. Germline-derived CDR1 and CDR2 are MNHNY and SVGAGI (reference sequence). The DNA of the CDR3 is TGTGCCAGCAGTTACGTGGGAGACAATGAGCAGTTCTTC. It codes for CASSYVGDNEQFF.

The V call is TRBV27, the J call TRBJ2-3; D is uncertain. CDR1 is MNHEY and CDR2 is SMNVEV in the germline V gene (reference sequence). There are 13 residues in the CDR3. The V gene lost 3 bases and the J gene lost 0 bases, with 4 bases spanning the gap. CDR3 sequence: CASSFPSTDTQYF. The CDR3 DNA follows: TGTGCCAGCAGTTTCCCGAGCACAGATACGCAGTATTTT.

This sequence joins TRBV7-9 and TRBJ2-7; TRBD1 matches at 7 bases. The CDR3 is 14 residues long. Germline CDR1 is SEHNR and CDR2 is FQNEAQ (reference sequence). With V trimmed by 3 bases and J by 5 bases, 7 bases remained unmatched. The CDR3 bases are TGTGCCAGCAGCTTGACAGGGAGTATCCACGAGCAGTACTTC. Amino acids: CASSLTGSIHEQYF.

The CDR3 is CASSLGGSGGFNEQFF. DNA of the CDR3: TGTGCCAGCAGCTTGGGGGGGAGCGGGGGGTTCAATGAGCAGTTCTTC. The chain has TRBV5-6 and TRBJ2-1; TRBD2 aligns across 9 bases. Germline CDR1 SGHDT, CDR2 YYEEEE. The CDR3 covers 16 residues. V dropped 0 bases and J dropped 6; count of bases not matched to a gene: 7.

V usage is TRBV4-3 and J usage is TRBJ2-1; 13 nucleotides match TRBD2. V lost 3 bases to trimming and J lost 12 bases; unmatched junction nucleotides: 11. Germline assignment: CDR1 LGHNA and CDR2 YSLEER. This CDR3 is built from 16 residues. The CDR3 reads CASSHGTSGGVAGQFF. The CDR3 DNA sequence: TGCGCCAGCAGCCATGGTACTAGCGGGGGGGTTGCGGGGCAGTTCTTC.

The genes are TRBV7-9 and TRBJ2-3; 10 bases are shared with TRBD2. The CDR3 is made up of 13 amino acids. Per the germline V gene, CDR1 is SEHNR and CDR2 is FQNEAQ (reference sequence). Losses at the gene ends were 11 bases for V and 3 bases for J; bases not matched to a gene: 5. The CDR3 reads CAGSGGVTDTQYF. The CDR3 DNA reads TGTGCCGGAAGCGGGGGGGTAACAGATACGCAGTATTTT.

The rearrangement uses TRBV11-3 and TRBJ2-2; the match to TRBD1 covers 8 bases. The ends lost 4 bases at V and 7 bases at J; junction bases unmatched: 8. The CDR3 spans 15 residues. Germline CDR1 is SGHNT and CDR2 is YENEEA. The CDR3 nucleotides read TGTGCCAGCAGCTCCGGGACAGGCGTGGGCGGGGAGCTGTTTTTT. Its translation: CASSSGTGVGGELFF.

This clone was observed a single time. V and J are TRBV6-1 and TRBJ1-6; the match to TRBD1 covers 7 bases. V dropped 8 bases and J dropped 4; count of bases not matched to a gene: 8. Per the germline V gene, CDR1 is MNHNS and CDR2 is SASEGT. This CDR3 has 15 residues. CDR3 bases: TGTGCCAGCGGTGCTGAGGGACAGTATAATTCACCCCTCCACTTT. The encoded protein is CASGAEGQYNSPLHF.

The chain combines TRBV10-3 with TRBJ1-1; 7 nucleotides align to TRBD1. CDR1 is ENHRY and CDR2 is SYGVKD in the germline V gene. V lost 5 bases and J lost 0; bases outside the gene matches: 6. CDR3 length equals 15 residues. The CDR3 sequence is CAISYDREMNTEAFF. In DNA form, the CDR3 reads TGTGCCATCAGTTACGACAGGGAAATGAACACTGAAGCTTTCTTT.

This chain joins TRBV9 and TRBJ2-6; the D is unclear. Germline V gives CDR1 SGDLS, CDR2 YYNGEE. Trimming took 0 bases from V and 0 from J, leaving 10 bases between them. The CDR3 contains 17 residues. The DNA of the CDR3 is TGTGCCAGCAGCGTAGATGAGGTGCCCTCTGGGGCCAACGTCCTGACTTTC. Protein: CASSVDEVPSGANVLTF.

This clone was seen a few times. This chain uses TRBV5-6 with TRBJ2-2; TRBD2 matches 9 bases. Germline values: CDR1 SGHDT, CDR2 YYEEEE. The CDR3 is 15 amino acids. The V gene end was trimmed by 1 base and the J gene end by 9 bases; junction bases not matched to a gene: 7. CDR3 sequence reads: CASSLPSGGKRELFF. In nucleotides, the CDR3 is TGTGCCAGCAGCTTGCCCAGCGGGGGGAAGCGGGAGCTGTTTTTT.

The chain has TRBV7-9 and TRBJ2-5; D uncertain. CDR1 SEHNR and CDR2 FQNEAQ come from the germline V gene (reference sequence). The V and J ends lost 5 bases and 1 base respectively, with 14 bases between them. The CDR3 extends over 15 amino acids. CDR3 sequence: CASSLSWASQETQYF. In DNA, the CDR3 is TGTGCCAGCAGCCTGTCATGGGCCTCCCAAGAGACCCAGTACTTC. The full variable domain, completed using reference TRBV7-9 and TRBJ2-5, is DTGVSQNPRHKITKRGQNVTFRCDPISEHNRLYWYRQTLGQGPEFLTYFQNEAQLEKSRLLSDRFSAERPKGSFSTLEIQRTEQGDSAMYLCASSLSWASQETQYFGPGTRLLVL.

The rearrangement links TRBV7-3 to TRBJ2-3; TRBD1 matches at 11 bases. In germline, CDR1 is SGHTA, CDR2 FQGTGA. Trimming removed 5 bases from V and 3 bases from J; junction bases left unmatched: 7. CDR3 length equals 16 residues. Written as DNA, the CDR3 is TGTGCCAGCAGCCGGGGTGGGACAGGGGGAACAGATACGCAGTATTTT. This encodes CASSRGGTGGTDTQYF.

The chain has TRBV5-6 and TRBJ2-1; D remains unclear. The CDR3 covers 15 residues. The V and J ends lost 4 bases and 4 bases respectively, with 15 bases between them. The germline V gene has CDR1 SGHDT and CDR2 YYEEEE. The CDR3 protein is CASSPGVGLYNEQFF. CDR3 bases: TGTGCCAGCAGCCCCGGAGTAGGCCTTTACAATGAGCAGTTCTTC.

The chain links TRBV12-5 to TRBJ2-1, with 7 bases lining up with TRBD1. Germline V gene lookup returns CDR1 LGHNT and CDR2 FRNRAP. There are 13 residues in the CDR3. Unmatched junction bases numbered 1, after V lost 1 base and J lost 7 bases. CDR3 in amino acids: CASGLDRGNEQFF. CDR3 DNA sequence: TGTGCTAGTGGTTTGGACAGGGGAAATGAGCAGTTCTTC.

This clone turned up a few times. The rearrangement links TRBV19 to TRBJ2-6, with unresolved D. Germline values: CDR1 LNHDA, CDR2 SQIVND (reference sequence). Between the trimmed V and J ends, which lost 3 bases and 0 bases, there was a span of 9 bases. This CDR3 contains 16 residues. Written as DNA, the CDR3 is TGTGCCAGTAGTATCGTAGTCGGCTCTGGGGCCAACGTCCTGACTTTC. Translated, it gives CASSIVVGSGANVLTF.

This rearrangement joins TRBV7-8 to TRBJ2-1, with unresolved D. The CDR3 extends over 12 amino acids. Per germline, CDR1 SGHVS and CDR2 FQNEAQ. V lost 1 base to trimming and J lost 7 bases, with 5 bases between them. The CDR3 DNA reads TGTGCCAGCAGCTTAGGAGTAAATGAGCAGTTCTTC. This encodes CASSLGVNEQFF.

J is TRBJ2-5 and V is TRBV5-4, with 10 positions matching TRBD1. With the DNA end fitting TRBJ2-7 better, the J assignment may be wrong. Germline CDR1 SGHNT, CDR2 YYREEE (reference sequence). The CDR3 contains 15 residues. CDR3 sequence reads: CATSLAGTGVGEQYF. CDR3 DNA sequence: TGTGCCACTTCACTGGCCGGGACAGGGGTTGGCGAGCAGTACTTC.